This passage covers 25 T cell receptor beta chains from one sample sequenced in a study of CXCR3-negative and CXCR3-positive naive CD8 T cells. Antigen specificity for these receptors is unknown. Study-level points and caveats: TRB CDR3s of CXCR3-positive naive cells were more hydrophobic than those of CXCR3-negative naive cells.

The TRB libraries of cDNA were built by UMI-labeled 5' RACE. Each CDR3 protein gets one entry in TCRdb, which reprocessed the 5' RACE reads and gives no DNA. The sample is made up of over 95,000 distinct CDR3 sequences, and the top ten hold around 0.38% of it. The sequenced sample was naive CXCR3+ CD8+ T cells from blood. Indicated subset: CD45RO-CCR7+CD27+CD95- naive CD8+ T cells expressing CXCR3 (TNR3+). These receptors were taken from a human donor in good health. Some clones in this sample may be carry-over from other donors' samples.

This chain joins TRBV18 and TRBJ2-1. Germline CDR1 is KGHSH and CDR2 is LQKENI. The CDR3 loop spans 13 amino acids. CDR3 region: CASSHPGWNEQFF.

The J gene is TRBJ2-7, the V gene TRBV29-1; TCRdb picks TRBD1, but there is no DNA to check that call. The CDR3 length is 12 residues. CDR1 and CDR2 from the germline V gene are SQVTM and ANQGSEA. The CDR3 reads CSARDGYYEQYF.

This sequence joins TRBV18 and TRBJ2-1; TCRdb reports TRBD1, a call that lacks DNA to check it against. Per germline, CDR1 KGHSH and CDR2 LQKENI. The CDR3 is made up of 18 amino acids. The CDR3 sequence: CASSPDGSGGTFYNEQFF.

This chain connects TRBV10-3 to TRBJ2-1; TCRdb lists TRBD1, though no DNA is available to test this call. Looked up from germline, CDR1 is ENHRY and CDR2 is SYGVKD. The CDR3 runs to 14 residues. The CDR3 is CAISDLQGYNEQFF.

V and J are TRBV21-1 and TRBJ1-5; TCRdb designates TRBD1, a call that cannot be tested without DNA. TRBV21-1 is assigned pseudogene status. This CDR3 is built from 15 residues. The CDR3 sequence is CASSKVTGGNQPQHF.

V gene TRBV7-2 combines with J gene TRBJ2-7; without DNA, the TCRdb call of TRBD2 cannot be checked. The CDR3 extends over 14 amino acids. CDR1 and CDR2 from the germline V gene are SGHTA and FQGNSA. The CDR3 spells CASSLTSGGSEQYF.

The genes are TRBV20-1 and TRBJ2-7; the TCRdb D gene call, TRBD2, has no DNA to confirm it. The V gene's germline CDR1 is DFQATT and CDR2 SNEGSKA (reference sequence). The CDR3 loop spans 14 amino acids. The CDR3 protein is CSASTGLGIYEQYF.

V is TRBV2 and J is TRBJ2-2; the TCRdb D gene call, TRBD2, has no DNA to confirm it. Germline assignment: CDR1 SNHLY and CDR2 FYNNEI. CDR3 length: 17 amino acids. This CDR3 is CASGPYTSGGRTGELFF.

V gene TRBV7-9 combines with J gene TRBJ1-1; TCRdb picks TRBD1, but there is no DNA to check that call. Germline V gene lookup returns CDR1 SEHNR and CDR2 FQNEAQ (reference sequence). The CDR3 extends over 15 amino acids. CDR3 region: CASSLGQGVNTEAFF.

J is TRBJ2-3 and V is TRBV12-3 or TRBV12-4; TCRdb names TRBD2, which stays unverified in the absence of DNA. The CDR3 sequence is 16 residues long. The CDR3 is CASSSSSGRARNTQYF.

The chain employs TRBV5-1 and TRBJ1-4; the D call from TCRdb, TRBD1, cannot be confirmed without DNA. The CDR3 contains 12 residues. The germline CDR1 and CDR2 sequences are SGHRS and YFSETQ. The CDR3 sequence is CASSYTHHQGFF.

The chain employs TRBV7-6 and TRBJ2-1. The CDR3 runs 15 residues. Germline V gene data show CDR1 as SGHVS and CDR2 as FNYEAQ. CDR3 amino acids: CASSLEQGLYNEQFF.

The chain has TRBV12-5 and TRBJ2-1. CDR1 and CDR2 (germline): LGHNT, FRNRAP. The CDR3 sequence is 11 residues long. This CDR3 reads CASGGDDEQFF.

V gene TRBV23-1 combines with J gene TRBJ2-5; TCRdb's D call of TRBD2 is untestable without DNA. TRBV23-1 falls under the ORF class, with uncertain function. This CDR3 is 17 amino acids long. This CDR3 reads CASSQSKREGLEETQYF.

The CDR3 reads CASSYQQGYNEQFF. This chain connects TRBV6-5 to TRBJ2-1; the TCRdb D gene call, TRBD1, has no DNA to confirm it. This CDR3 spans 14 amino acids. Per the germline V gene, CDR1 is MNHEY and CDR2 is SVGAGI.

The chain couples TRBV15 to TRBJ2-1; the TRBD2 assignment by TCRdb is unverifiable without DNA. From germline, CDR1 is LNHNV and CDR2 YYDKDF (reference sequence). The CDR3 is 19 amino acids. The CDR3 sequence is CATSRARLAGGPNLNEQFF.

The chain employs TRBV27 and TRBJ1-6; TCRdb lists TRBD1, though no DNA is available to test this call. The V gene's germline CDR1 is MNHEY and CDR2 SMNVEV (reference sequence). The CDR3 is made up of 18 amino acids. The CDR3 protein is CAIRSTLRDTPYNSPLHF.

The chain combines TRBV5-1 with TRBJ2-5; the D gene TCRdb calls, TRBD1, cannot be checked with no DNA. CDR3 length: 15 residues. Germline values: CDR1 SGHRS, CDR2 YFSETQ. The CDR3 spells CASSLALGAQETQYF.

This chain uses TRBV5-5 with TRBJ2-1; TCRdb's D call of TRBD1 is untestable without DNA. The V gene's germline CDR1 is SGHKS and CDR2 YYEKEE (reference sequence). The CDR3 consists of 16 residues. The CDR3 loop is CASSSRARTGDNEQFF.

This chain uses TRBV27 with TRBJ2-7; the D call from TCRdb, TRBD2, cannot be confirmed without DNA. Germline V gene sequence: CDR1 MNHEY, CDR2 SMNVEV (reference sequence). CDR3 size: 13 residues. The chain's CDR3 is CASSMGPSGEQYF.

V usage is TRBV9 and J usage is TRBJ2-3; TCRdb designates TRBD2, a call that cannot be tested without DNA. Germline CDR1 SGDLS, CDR2 YYNGEE. The CDR3 runs to 16 residues. This chain's CDR3 is CASSVGGALVTDTQYF.

V and J are TRBV2 and TRBJ2-7. Germline V gives CDR1 SNHLY, CDR2 FYNNEI. This CDR3 spans 13 amino acids. The CDR3 reads CASSERGYFEQYF.

This chain uses TRBV29-1 with TRBJ1-1; TCRdb proposes TRBD1, but this gene call is untestable without DNA. From germline, CDR1 is SQVTM and CDR2 ANQGSEA. The CDR3 has 14 residues. CDR3 loop: CSVELGAVETEAFF.

The chain uses TRBV23-1 and TRBJ2-2; TCRdb gives TRBD2 as the D gene, but with no DNA this cannot be confirmed. TRBV23-1 is marked as an open reading frame, function uncertain. This CDR3 is 16 amino acids long. The CDR3 sequence: CASSHLHGLNTGELFF.

The rearrangement joins TRBV11-3 to TRBJ2-2; there is no DNA to check the TCRdb D call of TRBD1. The CDR3 is made up of 14 amino acids. The germline V gene encodes CDR1 SGHNT and CDR2 YENEEA. CDR3 in amino acids: CASSSRTGTGELFF.